This TCR beta chain came from a study of T cell responses to AZD1222 COVID-19 vaccine. Notes on the study in general: Donor demographics were predominantly white British with a female majority; clonal diversity may be underestimated. At baseline, seropositivity was found in only a handful of AZD1222 recipients.

As concerns this clone: The antigen remains undetermined.

The repertoire was sequenced with immunoSEQ multiplex PCR; TCRdb's copy has only in-frame clones and lacks some. Among approximately 150,000 clones listed, 90% to 95% were seen once. Germline CDR1 is MNHNS and CDR2 is SASEGT. The CDR3 length is 11 residues. V was pared by 3 bases and J by 2 bases, with 2 bases between. The material was peripheral blood, obtained 28 days after the second AZD1222 dose. The TCR sequence derives from an adult who received the AZD1222 COVID-19 vaccine. The chain couples TRBV6-1 to TRBJ2-7; D unresolved. The CDR3 bases are TGTGCCAGCAGTGACACCTACGAGCAGTACTTC. It specifies CASSDTYEQYF.